A single sample is the source of the 28 T cell receptor beta chains below, sequenced in a study of blood T cell repertoires in COVID-19. Only in-frame clones appear in the TCRdb table, and some are missing; sequencing was by immunoSEQ multiplex PCR. The sample shows around 260,000 clones, about 87% of them seen only once. Source material: peripheral blood. The receptors were gathered from a woman aged 55-69 years with COVID-19, enrolled during active disease.

This clone was seen once. The chain combines TRBV2 with TRBJ2-1, with D possibly being TRBD2 (5 bases). CDR3 length equals 14 residues. The V gene lost 3 bases and the J gene lost 2 bases, with 8 bases spanning the gap. Looked up from germline, CDR1 is SNHLY and CDR2 is FYNNEI. As DNA, the CDR3 is TGTGCCAGCAGTGATCTAGCAACCTACAATGAGCAGTTCTTC. Translating it yields CASSDLATYNEQFF.

The chain carries TRBV5-4 and TRBJ2-3, with D perhaps matching TRBD2 (6 bases). Trimming removed 0 bases from V and 0 bases from J, with 14 bases in between. This CDR3 region has 17 residues. In germline, CDR1 is SGHNT, CDR2 YYREEE (reference sequence). The CDR3 DNA is TGTGCCAGCAGCTTGGTGGTCGGGGGATCGAGCACAGATACGCAGTATTTT. Translating gives CASSLVVGGSSTDTQYF. Full variable domain (missing parts from reference TRBV5-4 and TRBJ2-3): ETGVTQSPTHLIKTRGQQVTLRCSSQSGHNTVSWYQQALGQGPQFIFQYYREEENGRGNFPPRFSGLQFPNYSSELNVNALELDDSALYLCASSLVVGGSSTDTQYFGPGTRLTVL.

For the CDR3, the DNA is TGCGCCAGCAGCCTTACAGGGCCCGGAGAGACCCAGTACTTC. This gives the protein CASSLTGPGETQYF. The rearrangement joins TRBV5-1 to TRBJ2-5; D is perhaps TRBD1 (6 bases). CDR1 is SGHRS and CDR2 is YFSETQ in the germline V gene. V lost 4 bases, J lost 4 bases, and 14 bases lay in between. This CDR3 region has 14 residues.

This clone was detected only once. The chain employs TRBV28 and TRBJ2-1; 7 positions agree with TRBD1. The CDR3 length is 14 residues. Germline V gene data show CDR1 as MDHEN and CDR2 as SYDVKM. J gave up 2 bases and V 7 bases, and 5 bases lay outside the gene matches. CDR3 sequence reads: CASTKGTAYNEQFF. DNA for the CDR3: TGTGCCAGCACTAAGGGGACAGCCTACAATGAGCAGTTCTTC. The whole variable domain, remainder taken from reference TRBV28 and TRBJ2-1, is DVKVTQSSRYLVKRTGEKVFLECVQDMDHENMFWYRQDPGLGLRLIYFSYDVKMKEKGDIPEGYSVSREKKERFSLILESASTNQTSMYLCASTKGTAYNEQFFGPGTRLTVL.

This clone was detected a few times. The chain couples TRBV27 to TRBJ2-7; 7 bases match TRBD2. The CDR3 runs to 16 residues. Unmatched junction bases numbered 15, after V lost 6 bases and J lost 4 bases. Germline V CDR1 and CDR2: MNHEY, SMNVEV (reference sequence). This chain's CDR3 is CASSPSAPSGAYEQYF. DNA for the CDR3: TGTGCCAGCAGCCCTTCCGCTCCTAGCGGAGCTTACGAGCAGTACTTC.

DNA of the CDR3: TGTGCCAGCAGGAGGCGGGAGGCGACCTACGAGCAGTACTTC. It encodes CASRRREATYEQYF. The chain recombines TRBV27 with TRBJ2-7; the match to TRBD2 covers 8 bases. The CDR3 extends over 14 amino acids. The V gene end was trimmed by 6 bases and the J gene end by 2 bases; junction bases not matched to a gene: 6. The germline gives CDR1 MNHEY, CDR2 SMNVEV (reference sequence).

The V call is TRBV5-4, the J call TRBJ1-2; 8 positions match TRBD1. J was trimmed by 3 bases and V by 4 bases; bases with no gene match: 2. Looked up from germline, CDR1 is SGHNT and CDR2 is YYREEE (reference sequence). This CDR3 is built from 13 residues. CDR3 sequence reads: CASSPDRDYGYTF. Here the CDR3 DNA reads TGTGCCAGCAGCCCGGACAGGGACTATGGCTACACCTTC. Combining the CDR3 with reference TRBV5-4 and TRBJ1-2 gives the whole variable domain ETGVTQSPTHLIKTRGQQVTLRCSSQSGHNTVSWYQQALGQGPQFIFQYYREEENGRGNFPPRFSGLQFPNYSSELNVNALELDDSALYLCASSPDRDYGYTFGSGTRLTVV.

The V call is TRBV5-8, the J call TRBJ2-7, with 8 bases matching TRBD1. The CDR3 has 14 residues. CDR1 SGHTS and CDR2 YDEGEE come from the germline V gene. V lost 6 bases to trimming and J lost 5 bases; unmatched junction nucleotides: 10. The CDR3 DNA is TGTGCCAGCACCACCCGGACAGGGTTACACGAGCAGTACTTC. It specifies CASTTRTGLHEQYF.

This chain connects TRBV19 to TRBJ1-1; 8 bases match TRBD1. The germline gives CDR1 LNHDA, CDR2 SQIVND (reference sequence). Losses at the gene ends were 5 bases for V and 0 bases for J; bases not matched to a gene: 5. CDR3 length: 15 amino acids. CDR3 region: CASSLDRVMNTEAFF. CDR3 nucleotides: TGTGCCAGTAGTCTGGACAGGGTGATGAACACTGAAGCTTTCTTT.

In this sample, this clone turned up a few times. V is TRBV5-1 and J is TRBJ2-7; a possible D gene is TRBD1 (6 bases). This CDR3 contains 14 residues. The germline V and J ends were trimmed by 4 bases and 7 bases, with 18 bases remaining between them. Germline loops: CDR1 SGHRS, CDR2 YFSETQ. The CDR3 nucleotides read TGCGCCAGCAGCGGGAACAGGGCGATTGGGGAGCAGTACTTC. It translates to CASSGNRAIGEQYF.

The chain carries TRBV3-1 (or the pseudogene TRBV3-2) and TRBJ2-1; TRBD1 matches at 11 bases. CDR1 and CDR2 (germline): LGHDT, YNNKEL (reference sequence). V was clipped by 4 bases and J by 10 bases; unmatched bases: 6. CDR3 size: 14 residues. The CDR3 coding sequence is TGTGCCAGCAGCCGTAGGACAGGGGGCAAGGAGCAGTTCTTC. Translating gives CASSRRTGGKEQFF.

The chain employs TRBV7-3 and TRBJ2-1; 13 positions agree with TRBD2. This CDR3 spans 15 amino acids. Germline V lookup: CDR1 SGHTA, CDR2 FQGTGA. Unmatched junction bases numbered 7, after V lost 5 bases and J lost 9 bases. The CDR3: CASSGLAGAVSEQFF. DNA for the CDR3: TGTGCCAGCAGCGGACTAGCGGGAGCAGTGAGTGAGCAGTTCTTC.

V and J are TRBV19 and TRBJ2-7; D is possibly TRBD1 (6 bases). The germline V gene encodes CDR1 LNHDA and CDR2 SQIVND (reference sequence). The CDR3 covers 14 residues. The V end lost 4 bases, the J end lost 4 bases, and 14 bases lay between the germline ends. The CDR3 DNA reads as TGTGCCAGTAGTAGGGGGCGTCAGGGGTACGAGCAGTACTTC. Amino acid sequence: CASSRGRQGYEQYF.

J is TRBJ1-3 and V is TRBV19, with D tentatively TRBD1 (6 bases). There are 17 residues in the CDR3. The germline CDR1 and CDR2 sequences are LNHDA and SQIVND (reference sequence). The V and J ends lost 7 bases and 0 bases respectively, with 19 bases between them. CDR3 sequence: CASISRGQLFSGNTIYF. DNA for the CDR3: TGTGCCAGTATCTCTCGTGGACAGTTATTCTCTGGAAACACCATATATTTT.

The J gene is TRBJ1-2, the V gene TRBV18; D remains unclear. The germline V gene encodes CDR1 KGHSH and CDR2 LQKENI. The CDR3 extends over 12 amino acids. V gave up 9 bases and J gave up 8 bases, with 16 bases separating them. The CDR3 is CARGGRENGYTF. CDR3 sequence (DNA): TGTGCCAGGGGAGGGCGGGAAAACGGCTACACCTTC.

The rearrangement joins TRBV3-1 (or the pseudogene TRBV3-2) to TRBJ1-6; 9 bases align to TRBD1. CDR1 is LGHDT and CDR2 is YNNKEL in the germline V gene (reference sequence). The V segment lost 4 bases and the J segment 7 bases; nucleotides outside the gene matches: 2. The CDR3 covers 14 residues. CDR3 residues: CASSLDRGNSPLHF. CDR3 DNA sequence: TGTGCCAGCAGCCTCGACAGGGGGAATTCACCCCTCCACTTT.

The genes are TRBV6-5 and TRBJ2-1; TRBD2 might be the D (5 bases). Germline assignment: CDR1 MNHEY and CDR2 SVGAGI. Trimming took off 8 bases at V and 6 bases at J, with 8 bases between the two ends. The CDR3 runs to 11 residues. The CDR3 protein is CASQRVNEQFF. CDR3 in DNA: TGTGCCAGCCAGAGGGTCAATGAGCAGTTCTTC.

This chain joins TRBV5-1 and TRBJ1-2, with D hard to call. CDR1 and CDR2 (germline): SGHRS, YFSETQ. Trimming took 0 bases from V and 4 from J, leaving 10 bases between them. The CDR3 loop spans 14 amino acids. In DNA, the CDR3 is TGCGCCAGCAGCTTGGATGTCAGAGGCTATGGCTACACCTTC. Translated, it gives CASSLDVRGYGYTF.

This clone has just one count. The rearrangement joins TRBV24-1 to TRBJ1-2; TRBD1 matches 7 bases. CDR1 KGHDR and CDR2 SFDVKD come from the germline V gene. Trimming removed 3 bases from V and 3 bases from J; junction bases left unmatched: 9. The CDR3 has 16 residues. The CDR3 nucleotides are TGTGCCACCAGTGATACCACAGGGGAAAGTGACTATGGCTACACCTTC. It codes for CATSDTTGESDYGYTF.

This rearrangement joins TRBV6-4 to TRBJ2-3; TRBD2 aligns across 11 bases. With V trimmed by 0 bases and J by 9 bases, 11 bases remained unmatched. The CDR3 runs 17 residues. CDR1 is MRHNA, CDR2 SNTAGT, per germline. This CDR3 reads CASSDSTSGVRGQTQYF. For the CDR3, the DNA is TGTGCCAGCAGTGACTCGACTAGCGGGGTGCGTGGACAGACGCAGTATTTT.

The gene calls are TRBV6-2 or TRBV6-3 and TRBJ1-5; D call uncertain. CDR1 is MNHEY, CDR2 SVGEGT, per germline. The CDR3 totals 14 residues. The V end was cut by 2 bases, the J end by 2 bases, with 7 bases between. CDR3 bases: TGTGCCAGCAGTTACACGGTGGGCAATCAGCCCCAGCATTTT. Residues: CASSYTVGNQPQHF.

The V and J genes are TRBV24-1 and TRBJ2-1, with D maybe TRBD1 (5 bases). CDR1 is KGHDR, CDR2 SFDVKD, per germline. The CDR3 totals 17 residues. V was pared by 4 bases and J by 0 bases, with 15 bases between. DNA of the CDR3: TGTGCCACCAGTGAAGCAGGGTTTCAGGGCTCCTACAATGAGCAGTTCTTC. Its protein product is CATSEAGFQGSYNEQFF.

This clone was recorded only once. The chain links TRBV11-3 to TRBJ2-7; D might be TRBD2 (6 bases). V lost 5 bases and J lost 1, with 18 bases in between. Germline CDR1 is SGHNT and CDR2 is YENEEA. CDR3 size: 16 residues. The CDR3 DNA reads TGTGCCAGCAGCCAGGACGGAGGGTCCGGGTCCTACGAGCAGTACTTC. Encoded protein: CASSQDGGSGSYEQYF.

V is TRBV6-5 and J is TRBJ2-2; 7 positions match TRBD2. This CDR3 contains 13 residues. The ends lost 8 bases at V and 5 bases at J; junction bases unmatched: 5. The germline CDR1 and CDR2 sequences are MNHEY and SVGAGI. The CDR3 spells CASRWGGTGELFF. CDR3 bases: TGTGCCAGCCGTTGGGGGGGAACCGGGGAGCTGTTTTTT.

The rearrangement links TRBV27 to TRBJ2-3; 7 nucleotides match TRBD1. Germline loops: CDR1 MNHEY, CDR2 SMNVEV (reference sequence). The CDR3 is 15 amino acids. V was pared by 7 bases and J by 1 base, with 8 bases of the junction left unmatched. The chain's CDR3 is CASTNRDSGTDTQYF. CDR3 DNA: TGTGCCAGCACTAACCGGGACAGCGGCACAGATACGCAGTATTTT.

The CDR3 nucleotides are TGCGCCAGCAGTGATCAGGGGGTTAATTCACCCCTCCACTTT. Protein product: CASSDQGVNSPLHF. This chain connects TRBV10-2 to TRBJ1-6; 7 bases align to TRBD1. The length of the CDR3 is 14 residues. Germline V gives CDR1 WSHSY, CDR2 SAAADI. With 3 bases clipped from V and 6 bases from J, the junction kept 2 bases outside the gene matches.

The V gene is TRBV30, the J gene TRBJ2-7, with D unresolved. The V and J ends lost 3 bases and 4 bases respectively, with 7 bases between them. Looked up from germline, CDR1 is GTSNPN and CDR2 is SVGIG (reference sequence). The CDR3 extends over 11 amino acids. CDR3 nucleotides: TGTGCCTGGAGGCAGGCGTACGAGCAGTACTTC. Protein: CAWRQAYEQYF. The whole variable domain, remainder taken from reference TRBV30 and TRBJ2-7, is SQTIHQWPATLVQPVGSPLSLECTVEGTSNPNLYWYRQAAGRGLQLLFYSVGIGQISSEVPQNLSASRPQDRQFILSSKKLLLSDSGFYLCAWRQAYEQYFGPGTRLTVT.

The rearrangement links TRBV1 to TRBJ2-2; TRBD1 was called by the table and not checked on the DNA. TRBV1 corresponds to a pseudogene. The CDR3 has 16 residues. This CDR3 reads CTSSQGNSGVIGELFF. In DNA, the CDR3 is TGCACCAGCAGCCAAGGGAATTCAGGGGTGATCGGGGAGCTGTTTTTT.